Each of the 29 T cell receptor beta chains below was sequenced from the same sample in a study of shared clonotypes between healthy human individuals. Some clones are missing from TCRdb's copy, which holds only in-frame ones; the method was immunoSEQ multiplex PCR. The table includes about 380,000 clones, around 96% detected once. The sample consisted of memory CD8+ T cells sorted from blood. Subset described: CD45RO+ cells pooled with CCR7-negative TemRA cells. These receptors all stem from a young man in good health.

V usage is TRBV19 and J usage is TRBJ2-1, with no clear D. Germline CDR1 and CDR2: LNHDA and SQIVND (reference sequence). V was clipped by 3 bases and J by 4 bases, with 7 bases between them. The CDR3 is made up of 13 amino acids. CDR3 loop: CASSIRAYNEQFF. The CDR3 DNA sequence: TGTGCCAGTAGTATTAGAGCATACAATGAGCAGTTCTTC.

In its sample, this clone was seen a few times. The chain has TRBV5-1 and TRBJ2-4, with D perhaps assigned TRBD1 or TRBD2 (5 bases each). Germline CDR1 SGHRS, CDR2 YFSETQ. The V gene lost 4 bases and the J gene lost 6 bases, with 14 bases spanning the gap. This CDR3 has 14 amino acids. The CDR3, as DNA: TGCGCCAGCAGCGGGGCCGGGAACACAAACATTCAGTACTTC. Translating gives CASSGAGNTNIQYF.

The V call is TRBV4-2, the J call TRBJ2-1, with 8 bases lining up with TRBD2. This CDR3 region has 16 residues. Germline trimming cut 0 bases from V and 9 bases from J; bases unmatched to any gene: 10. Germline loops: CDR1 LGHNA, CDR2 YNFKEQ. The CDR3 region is CASSQDQGLGHSEQFF. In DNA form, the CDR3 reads TGTGCCAGCAGCCAAGATCAGGGACTAGGGCATAGTGAGCAGTTCTTC.

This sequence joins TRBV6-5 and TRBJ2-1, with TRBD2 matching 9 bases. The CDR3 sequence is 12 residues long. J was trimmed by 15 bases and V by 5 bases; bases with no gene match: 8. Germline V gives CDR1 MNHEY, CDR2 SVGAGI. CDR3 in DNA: TGTGCCAGCAGTCCGGCTGCGGGAGGGCGGTTCTTC. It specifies CASSPAAGGRFF.

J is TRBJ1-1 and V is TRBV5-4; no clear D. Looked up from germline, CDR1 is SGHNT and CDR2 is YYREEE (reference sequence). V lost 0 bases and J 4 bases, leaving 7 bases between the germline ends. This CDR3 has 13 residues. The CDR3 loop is CASSLGVSTEAFF. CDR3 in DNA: TGTGCCAGCAGCTTGGGGGTGAGCACTGAAGCTTTCTTT.

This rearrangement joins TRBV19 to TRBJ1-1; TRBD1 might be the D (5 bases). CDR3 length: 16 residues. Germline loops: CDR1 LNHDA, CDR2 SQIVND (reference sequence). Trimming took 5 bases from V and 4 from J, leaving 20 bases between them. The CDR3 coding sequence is TGTGCCAGTAGTTACCCGGGGCCCCCAGGGAGCACTGAAGCTTTCTTT. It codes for CASSYPGPPGSTEAFF.

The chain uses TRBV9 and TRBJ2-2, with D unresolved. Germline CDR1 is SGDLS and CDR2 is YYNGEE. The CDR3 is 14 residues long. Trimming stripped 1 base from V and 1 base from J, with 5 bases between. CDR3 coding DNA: TGTGCCAGCAGCGTACTTCTGAACACCGGGGAGCTGTTTTTT. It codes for CASSVLLNTGELFF.

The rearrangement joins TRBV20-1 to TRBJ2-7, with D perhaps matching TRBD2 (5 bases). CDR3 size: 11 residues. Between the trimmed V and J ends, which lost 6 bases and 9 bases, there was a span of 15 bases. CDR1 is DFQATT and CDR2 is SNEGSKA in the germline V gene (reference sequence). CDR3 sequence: CSAGLAYAQYF. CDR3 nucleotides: TGCAGTGCCGGCCTAGCATATGCGCAGTACTTC.

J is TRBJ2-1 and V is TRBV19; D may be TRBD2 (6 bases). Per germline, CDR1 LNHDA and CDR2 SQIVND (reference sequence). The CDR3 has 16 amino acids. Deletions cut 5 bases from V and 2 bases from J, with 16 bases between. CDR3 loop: CASSPRTIVTYNEQFF. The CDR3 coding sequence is TGTGCCAGTAGTCCCCGGACTATAGTTACCTACAATGAGCAGTTCTTC.

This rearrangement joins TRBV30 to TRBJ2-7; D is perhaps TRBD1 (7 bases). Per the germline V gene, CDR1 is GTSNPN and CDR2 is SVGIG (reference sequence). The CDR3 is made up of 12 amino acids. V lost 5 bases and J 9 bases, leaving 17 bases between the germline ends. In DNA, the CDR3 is TGTGCCTGGGGACCTAGGCAGGGGGGGCAGTACTTC. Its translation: CAWGPRQGGQYF.

Here the CDR3 reads CACTRDGYTF. DNA for the CDR3: TGTGCCTGCACGAGAGATGGCTACACCTTC. The chain combines TRBV30 with TRBJ1-2; D gene unclear. CDR3 length equals 10 residues. In germline, CDR1 is GTSNPN, CDR2 SVGIG (reference sequence). Trimming removed 6 bases from V and 6 bases from J, with 8 bases in between.

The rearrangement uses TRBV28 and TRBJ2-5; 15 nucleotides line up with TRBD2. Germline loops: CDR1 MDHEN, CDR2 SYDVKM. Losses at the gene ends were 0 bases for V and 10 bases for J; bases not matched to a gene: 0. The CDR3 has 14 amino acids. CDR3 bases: TGTGCCAGCAGTTTATGGGGACTAGCGGGAGGCCAGTACTTC. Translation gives CASSLWGLAGGQYF.

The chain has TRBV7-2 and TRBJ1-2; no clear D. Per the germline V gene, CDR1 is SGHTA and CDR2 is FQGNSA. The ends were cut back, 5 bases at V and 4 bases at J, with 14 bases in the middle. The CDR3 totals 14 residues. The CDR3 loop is CASSTEPAGYGYTF. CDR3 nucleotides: TGTGCCAGCAGCACCGAACCCGCGGGCTATGGCTACACCTTC.

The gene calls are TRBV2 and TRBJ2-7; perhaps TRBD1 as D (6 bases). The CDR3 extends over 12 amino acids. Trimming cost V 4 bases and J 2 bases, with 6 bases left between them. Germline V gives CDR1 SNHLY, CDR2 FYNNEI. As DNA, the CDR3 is TGTGCCAGCAGTGGGGACACCTACGAGCAGTACTTC. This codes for CASSGDTYEQYF.

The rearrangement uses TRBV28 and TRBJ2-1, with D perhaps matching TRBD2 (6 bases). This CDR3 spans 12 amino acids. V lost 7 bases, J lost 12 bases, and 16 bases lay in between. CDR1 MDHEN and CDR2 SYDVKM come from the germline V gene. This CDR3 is CASTVGRRGQFF. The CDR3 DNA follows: TGTGCCAGCACCGTGGGGCGGCGGGGGCAGTTCTTC.

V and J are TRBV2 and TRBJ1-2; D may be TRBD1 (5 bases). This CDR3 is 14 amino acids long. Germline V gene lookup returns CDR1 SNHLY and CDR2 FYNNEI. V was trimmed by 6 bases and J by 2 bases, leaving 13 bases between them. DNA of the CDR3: TGTGCCAGCAGGGTTCGGGAGGGGAACTATGGCTACACCTTC. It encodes CASRVREGNYGYTF.

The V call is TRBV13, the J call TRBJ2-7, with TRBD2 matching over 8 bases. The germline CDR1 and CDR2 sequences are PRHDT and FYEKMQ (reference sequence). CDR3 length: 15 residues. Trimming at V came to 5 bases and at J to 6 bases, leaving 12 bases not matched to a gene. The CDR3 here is CASSRLGGVVGEQYF. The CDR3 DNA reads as TGTGCCAGCAGCCGCCTCGGGGGGGTTGTCGGCGAGCAGTACTTC.

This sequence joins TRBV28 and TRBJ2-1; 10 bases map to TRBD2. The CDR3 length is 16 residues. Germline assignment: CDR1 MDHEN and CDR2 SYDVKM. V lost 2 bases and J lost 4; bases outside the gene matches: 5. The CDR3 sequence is CASSLPSGRPYNEQFF. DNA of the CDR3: TGTGCCAGCAGTTTACCTAGCGGGAGACCTTACAATGAGCAGTTCTTC. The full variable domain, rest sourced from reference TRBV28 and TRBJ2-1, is DVKVTQSSRYLVKRTGEKVFLECVQDMDHENMFWYRQDPGLGLRLIYFSYDVKMKEKGDIPEGYSVSREKKERFSLILESASTNQTSMYLCASSLPSGRPYNEQFFGPGTRLTVL.

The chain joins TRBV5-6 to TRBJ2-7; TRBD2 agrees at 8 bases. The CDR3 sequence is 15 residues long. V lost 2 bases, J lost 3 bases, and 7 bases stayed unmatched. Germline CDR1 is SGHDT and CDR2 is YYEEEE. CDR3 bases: TGTGCCAGCAGCTTCGGGGGACTAGTGTTCTACGAGCAGTACTTC. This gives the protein CASSFGGLVFYEQYF.

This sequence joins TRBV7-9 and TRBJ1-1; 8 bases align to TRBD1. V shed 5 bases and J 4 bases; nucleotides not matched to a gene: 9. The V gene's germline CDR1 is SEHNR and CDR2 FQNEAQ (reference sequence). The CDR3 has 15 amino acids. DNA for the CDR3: TGTGCCAGCAGCCCCTTAGACAGGGGAGTCACTGAAGCTTTCTTT. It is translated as CASSPLDRGVTEAFF.

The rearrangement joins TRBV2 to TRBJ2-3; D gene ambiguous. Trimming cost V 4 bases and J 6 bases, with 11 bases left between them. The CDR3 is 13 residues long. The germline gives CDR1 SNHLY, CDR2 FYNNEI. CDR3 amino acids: CASSGSQVDTQYF. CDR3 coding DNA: TGTGCCAGCAGTGGCTCGCAGGTTGATACGCAGTATTTT.

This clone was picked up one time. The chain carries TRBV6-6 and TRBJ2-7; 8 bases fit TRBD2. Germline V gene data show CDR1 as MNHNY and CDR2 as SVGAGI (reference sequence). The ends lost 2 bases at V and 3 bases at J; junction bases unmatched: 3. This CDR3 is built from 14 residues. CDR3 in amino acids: CASSYTSGFYEQYF. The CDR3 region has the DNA TGTGCCAGCAGTTACACTAGCGGATTCTACGAGCAGTACTTC.

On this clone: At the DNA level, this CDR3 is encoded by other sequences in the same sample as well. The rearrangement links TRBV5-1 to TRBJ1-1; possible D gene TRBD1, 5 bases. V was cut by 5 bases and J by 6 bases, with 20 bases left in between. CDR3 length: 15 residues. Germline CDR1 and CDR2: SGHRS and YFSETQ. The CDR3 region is CASSLMLLRQPEAFF. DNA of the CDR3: TGCGCCAGCAGTTTGATGTTGCTACGACAGCCTGAAGCTTTCTTT. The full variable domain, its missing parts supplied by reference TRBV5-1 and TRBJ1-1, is KAGVTQTPRYLIKTRGQQVTLSCSPISGHRSVSWYQQTPGQGLQFLFEYFSETQRNKGNFPGRFSGRQFSNSRSEMNVSTLELGDSALYLCASSLMLLRQPEAFFGQGTRLTVV.

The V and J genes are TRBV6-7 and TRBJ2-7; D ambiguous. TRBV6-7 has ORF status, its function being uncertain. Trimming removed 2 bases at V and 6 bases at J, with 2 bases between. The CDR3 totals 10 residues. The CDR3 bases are TGTGCCAGCAGTTACAGCGAGCAGTACTTC. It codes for CASSYSEQYF.

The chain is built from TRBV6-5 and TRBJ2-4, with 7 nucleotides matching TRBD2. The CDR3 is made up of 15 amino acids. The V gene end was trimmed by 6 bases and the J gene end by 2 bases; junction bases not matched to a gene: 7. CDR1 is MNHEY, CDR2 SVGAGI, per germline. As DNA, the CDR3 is TGTGCCAGCAGCTCCACTAGCGTTCCCAAAAACATTCAGTACTTC. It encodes CASSSTSVPKNIQYF.

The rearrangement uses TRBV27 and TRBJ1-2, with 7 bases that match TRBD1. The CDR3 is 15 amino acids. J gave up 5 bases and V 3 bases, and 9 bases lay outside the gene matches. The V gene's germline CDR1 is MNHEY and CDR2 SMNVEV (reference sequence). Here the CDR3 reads CASSFKQGGRYGYTF. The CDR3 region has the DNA TGTGCCAGCAGTTTTAAGCAGGGGGGAAGGTATGGCTACACCTTC.

CDR3 amino acids: CASSAGTGRETQYF. The CDR3 DNA follows: TGTGCCAGCAGTGCCGGGACGGGGCGGGAGACCCAGTACTTC. V is TRBV6-1 and J is TRBJ2-5; either TRBD1 or TRBD2 may supply D (5 bases each). Trimming pared 4 bases from V and 5 bases from J, leaving 14 bases between. The CDR3 is made up of 14 amino acids. The V gene's germline CDR1 is MNHNS and CDR2 SASEGT.

CDR3 in amino acids: CASSRTYPAGVQYF. CDR3 bases: TGTGCCAGCAGCAGAACATACCCAGCGGGAGTGCAGTACTTC. The chain employs TRBV7-2 and TRBJ2-7; 8 nucleotides agree with TRBD2. The CDR3 consists of 14 residues. In germline, CDR1 is SGHTA, CDR2 FQGNSA. V dropped 5 bases and J dropped 9; count of bases not matched to a gene: 12.

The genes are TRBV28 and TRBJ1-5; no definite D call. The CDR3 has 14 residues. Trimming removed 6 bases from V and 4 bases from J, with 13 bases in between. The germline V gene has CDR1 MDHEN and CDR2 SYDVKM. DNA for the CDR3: TGTGCCAGCAGGGCCCACGTCGTAAATCAGCCCCAGCATTTT. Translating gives CASRAHVVNQPQHF.